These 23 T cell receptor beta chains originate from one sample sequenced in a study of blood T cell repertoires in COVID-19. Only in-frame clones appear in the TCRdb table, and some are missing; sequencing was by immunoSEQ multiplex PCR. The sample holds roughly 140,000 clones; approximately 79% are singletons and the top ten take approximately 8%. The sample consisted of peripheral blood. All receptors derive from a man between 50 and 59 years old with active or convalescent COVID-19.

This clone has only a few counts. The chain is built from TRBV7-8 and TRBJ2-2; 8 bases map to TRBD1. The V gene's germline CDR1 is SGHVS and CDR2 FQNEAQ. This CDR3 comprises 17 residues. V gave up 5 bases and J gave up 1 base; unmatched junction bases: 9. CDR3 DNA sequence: TGTGCCAGCAGCCCTCTGTCCGGGACAGGGAACACCGGGGAGCTGTTTTTT. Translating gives CASSPLSGTGNTGELFF. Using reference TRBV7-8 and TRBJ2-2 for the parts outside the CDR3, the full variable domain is GAGVSQSPRYKVAKRGQDVALRCDPISGHVSLFWYQQALGQGPEFLTYFQNEAQLDKSGLPSDRFFAERPEGSVSTLKIQRTQQEDSAVYLCASSPLSGTGNTGELFFGEGSRLTVL.

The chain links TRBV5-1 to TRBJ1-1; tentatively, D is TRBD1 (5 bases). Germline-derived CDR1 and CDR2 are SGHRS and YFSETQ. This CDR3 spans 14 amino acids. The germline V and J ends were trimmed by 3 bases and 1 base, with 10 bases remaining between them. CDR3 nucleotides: TGCGCCAGCAGCTCAAGGGGTTCGAACACTGAAGCTTTCTTT. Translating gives CASSSRGSNTEAFF.

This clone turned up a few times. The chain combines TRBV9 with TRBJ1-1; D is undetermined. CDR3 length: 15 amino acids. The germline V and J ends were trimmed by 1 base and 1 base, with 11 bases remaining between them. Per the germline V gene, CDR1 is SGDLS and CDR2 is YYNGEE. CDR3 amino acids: CASSVFDGENTEAFF. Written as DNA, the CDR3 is TGTGCCAGCAGCGTATTTGACGGAGAGAACACTGAAGCTTTCTTT.

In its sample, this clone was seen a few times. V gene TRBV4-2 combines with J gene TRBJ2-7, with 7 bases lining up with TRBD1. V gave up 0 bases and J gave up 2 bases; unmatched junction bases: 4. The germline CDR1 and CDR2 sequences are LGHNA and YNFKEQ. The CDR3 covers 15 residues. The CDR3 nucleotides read TGTGCCAGCAGCCAAGAGTGGGACAGTCCCTACGAGCAGTACTTC. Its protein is CASSQEWDSPYEQYF.

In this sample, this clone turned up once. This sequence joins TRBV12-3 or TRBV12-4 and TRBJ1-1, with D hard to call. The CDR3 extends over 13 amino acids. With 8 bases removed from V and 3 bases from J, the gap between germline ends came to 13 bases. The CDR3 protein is CASGGQKDTEAFF. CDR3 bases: TGTGCCAGCGGTGGGCAGAAGGACACTGAAGCTTTCTTT.

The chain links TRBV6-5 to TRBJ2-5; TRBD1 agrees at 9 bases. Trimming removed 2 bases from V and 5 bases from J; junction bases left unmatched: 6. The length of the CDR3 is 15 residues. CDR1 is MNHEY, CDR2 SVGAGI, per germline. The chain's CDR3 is CASSYPDRGDETQYF. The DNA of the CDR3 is TGTGCCAGCAGTTACCCGGACAGGGGAGATGAGACCCAGTACTTC.

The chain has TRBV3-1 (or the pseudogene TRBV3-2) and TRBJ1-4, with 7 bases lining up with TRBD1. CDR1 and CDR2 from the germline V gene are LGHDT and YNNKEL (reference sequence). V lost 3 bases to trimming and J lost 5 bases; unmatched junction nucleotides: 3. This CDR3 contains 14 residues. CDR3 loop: CASSQGQYNEKLFF. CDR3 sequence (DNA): TGTGCCAGCAGCCAGGGACAGTACAATGAAAAACTGTTTTTT.

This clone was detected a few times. The CDR3 loop reads CASSRDSSTDTQYF. CDR3 nucleotides: TGTGCCAGCAGCCGGGACAGTAGCACAGATACGCAGTATTTT. The chain is built from TRBV7-2 and TRBJ2-3; TRBD1 matches 7 bases. The CDR3 covers 14 residues. The germline V gene has CDR1 SGHTA and CDR2 FQGNSA. V was clipped by 5 bases and J by 0 bases; unmatched bases: 2.

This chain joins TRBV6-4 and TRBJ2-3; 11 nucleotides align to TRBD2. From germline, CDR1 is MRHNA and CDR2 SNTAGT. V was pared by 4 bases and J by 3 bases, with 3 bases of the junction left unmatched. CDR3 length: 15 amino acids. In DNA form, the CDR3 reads TGTGCCAGCAGTGTCCTAGCGGGAGGAACAGATACGCAGTATTTT. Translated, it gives CASSVLAGGTDTQYF.

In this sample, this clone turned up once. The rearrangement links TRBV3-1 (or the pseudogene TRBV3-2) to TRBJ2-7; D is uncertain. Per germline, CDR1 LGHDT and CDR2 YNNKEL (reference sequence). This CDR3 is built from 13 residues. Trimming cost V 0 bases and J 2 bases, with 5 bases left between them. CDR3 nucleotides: TGTGCCAGCAGCCAAGAGGCTCCCTACGAGCAGTACTTC. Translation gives CASSQEAPYEQYF.

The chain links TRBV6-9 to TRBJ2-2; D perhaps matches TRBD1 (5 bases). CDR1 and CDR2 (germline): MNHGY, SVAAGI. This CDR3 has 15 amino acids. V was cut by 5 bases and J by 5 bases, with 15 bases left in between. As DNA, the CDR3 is TGTGCCAGCAGTCATGGGGCGGAAGCTACCGGGGAGCTGTTTTTT. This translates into CASSHGAEATGELFF.

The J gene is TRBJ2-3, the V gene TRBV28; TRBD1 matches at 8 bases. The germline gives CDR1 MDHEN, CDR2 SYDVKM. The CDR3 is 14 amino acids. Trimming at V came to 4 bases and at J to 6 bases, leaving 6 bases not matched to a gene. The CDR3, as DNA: TGTGCCAGCAGTTCCGGACAGGGCGGGGATACGCAGTATTTT. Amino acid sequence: CASSSGQGGDTQYF.

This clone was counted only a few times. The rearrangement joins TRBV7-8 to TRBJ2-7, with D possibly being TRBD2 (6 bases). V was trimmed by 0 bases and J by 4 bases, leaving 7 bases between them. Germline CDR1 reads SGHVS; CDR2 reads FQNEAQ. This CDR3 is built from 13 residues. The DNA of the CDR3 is TGTGCCAGCAGCTTAGCGGGGGGATACGAGCAGTACTTC. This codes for CASSLAGGYEQYF.

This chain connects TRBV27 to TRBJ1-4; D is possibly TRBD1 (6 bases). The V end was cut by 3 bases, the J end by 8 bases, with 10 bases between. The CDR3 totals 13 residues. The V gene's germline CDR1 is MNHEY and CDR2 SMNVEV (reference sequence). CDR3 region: CASSFSQGEKLFF. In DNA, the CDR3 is TGTGCCAGCAGTTTTTCCCAGGGGGAAAAACTGTTTTTT. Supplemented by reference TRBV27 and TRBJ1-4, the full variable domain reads EAQVTQNPRYLITVTGKKLTVTCSQNMNHEYMSWYRQDPGLGLRQIYYSMNVEVTDKGDVPEGYKVSRKEKRNFPLILESPSPNQTSLYFCASSFSQGEKLFFGSGTQLSVL.

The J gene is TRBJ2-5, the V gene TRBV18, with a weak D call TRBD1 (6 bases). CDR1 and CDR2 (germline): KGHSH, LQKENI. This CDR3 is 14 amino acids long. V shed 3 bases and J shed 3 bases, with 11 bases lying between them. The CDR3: CASSPRAGEETQYF. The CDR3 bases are TGTGCCAGCTCACCGAGGGCAGGGGAAGAGACCCAGTACTTC.

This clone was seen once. Here the CDR3 DNA reads TGTGCCAGCAGCCAAGGCTTTACAGGGATTAACTACGAGCAGTACTTC. Translated: CASSQGFTGINYEQYF. The rearrangement joins TRBV4-2 to TRBJ2-7, with D possibly TRBD1 on 6 matching bases. V lost 1 base to trimming and J lost 3 bases, with 16 bases between them. Per the germline V gene, CDR1 is LGHNA and CDR2 is YNFKEQ. This CDR3 is built from 16 residues.

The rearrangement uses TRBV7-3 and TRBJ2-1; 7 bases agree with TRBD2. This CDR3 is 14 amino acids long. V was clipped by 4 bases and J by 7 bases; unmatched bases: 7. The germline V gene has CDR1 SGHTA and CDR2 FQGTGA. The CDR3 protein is CASSSPGEGNEQFF. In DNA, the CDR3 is TGTGCCAGCAGCTCCCCGGGGGAGGGGAATGAGCAGTTCTTC.

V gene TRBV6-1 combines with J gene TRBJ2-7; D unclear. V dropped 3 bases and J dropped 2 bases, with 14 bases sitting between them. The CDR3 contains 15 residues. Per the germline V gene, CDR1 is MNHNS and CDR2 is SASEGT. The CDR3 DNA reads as TGTGCCAGCAGTGACCGGTCCCGGAGCCCCTACGAGCAGTACTTC. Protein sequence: CASSDRSRSPYEQYF.

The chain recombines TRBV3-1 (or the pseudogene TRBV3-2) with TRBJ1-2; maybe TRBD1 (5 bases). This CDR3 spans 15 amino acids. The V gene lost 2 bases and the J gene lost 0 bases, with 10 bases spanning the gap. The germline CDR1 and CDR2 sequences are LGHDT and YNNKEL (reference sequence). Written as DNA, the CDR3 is TGTGCCAGCAGCCAACATGGGGCTACTAACTATGGCTACACCTTC. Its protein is CASSQHGATNYGYTF.

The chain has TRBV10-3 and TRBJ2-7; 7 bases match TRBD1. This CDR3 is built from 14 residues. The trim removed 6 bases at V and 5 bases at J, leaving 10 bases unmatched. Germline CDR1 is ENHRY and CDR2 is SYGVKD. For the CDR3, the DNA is TGTGCCATCAGCGGACAGGCGCCTCCCCACGAGCAGTACTTC. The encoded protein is CAISGQAPPHEQYF.

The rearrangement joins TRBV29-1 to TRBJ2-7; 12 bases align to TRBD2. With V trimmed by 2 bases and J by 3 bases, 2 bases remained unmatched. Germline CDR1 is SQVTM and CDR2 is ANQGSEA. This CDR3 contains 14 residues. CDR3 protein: CSVERTSGNYEQYF. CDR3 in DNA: TGCAGCGTTGAACGGACTAGCGGGAACTACGAGCAGTACTTC.

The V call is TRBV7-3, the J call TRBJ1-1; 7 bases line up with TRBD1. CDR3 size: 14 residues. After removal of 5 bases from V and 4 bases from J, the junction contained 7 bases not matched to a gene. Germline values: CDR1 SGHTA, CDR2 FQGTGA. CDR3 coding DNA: TGTGCCAGCAGCCCCCACGGACAGGTCACTGAAGCTTTCTTT. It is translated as CASSPHGQVTEAFF. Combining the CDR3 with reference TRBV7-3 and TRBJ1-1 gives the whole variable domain GAGVSQTPSNKVTEKGKYVELRCDPISGHTALYWYRQSLGQGPEFLIYFQGTGAADDSGLPNDRFFAVRPEGSVSTLKIQRTERGDSAVYLCASSPHGQVTEAFFGQGTRLTVV.

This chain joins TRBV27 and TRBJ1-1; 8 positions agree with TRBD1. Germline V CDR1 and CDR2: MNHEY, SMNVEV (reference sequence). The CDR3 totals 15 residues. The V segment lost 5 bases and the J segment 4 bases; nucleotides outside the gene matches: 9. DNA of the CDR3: TGTGCCAGCAGTACCCGACAGGGGTTCGGCACTGAAGCTTTCTTT. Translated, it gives CASSTRQGFGTEAFF.